This TCR beta chain was recovered during a study of regulatory T cells in long-lasting Graves disease. Study-wide context: Antithyroid drugs had been given to newly diagnosed Graves' patients for under 3 months.

The TCR beta library used iRepertoire HTBI primers with Arm-PCR amplification of CDR3. TCRdb reanalysed the multiplex PCR reads using MiXCR and keeps one entry per CDR3 protein. The profile covers 450,000 to 600,000 distinct CDR3 sequences, with roughly 14% appearing a single time and more than 8.5% taken by the ten largest. Time point meaning: newly diagnosed GD, antithyroid drugs for less than 3 months. From PBMCs, RNA was extracted and then used to make the TCR library. Study observations and caveats: Newly diagnosed patients shared 850 to 1,000 public clonotypes; persistent patients shared a few thousand.

On this clonotype itself: Antigen specificity is unknown.

With 6 bases clipped from V and 2 bases from J, the junction kept 7 bases outside the gene matches. The CDR3 has 15 amino acids. This sample was also put to use in a study of T cells in Graves' hyperthyroidism and ophthalmopathy. That work states: Lactation, pregnancy, other autoimmune disease or uncontrolled infection excluded patients. From stable hyperthyroidism, ophthalmopathy was separated by a 13 V-J model.

This sequence joins TRBV12-3 or TRBV12-4 and TRBJ2-7, with 10 nucleotides matching TRBD2. The sample was peripheral blood mononuclear cells (PBMCs), taken at new diagnosis, from a patient treated with antithyroid drugs. The sequence came from a man aged 30 to 45 with Graves disease. The CDR3 bases are TGTGCCAGCAGCCCCGGGACTAGCGCAACCTACGAGCAGTACTTC. This translates into CASSPGTSATYEQYF.